The 15 T cell receptor beta chains below were found in one sample sequenced in a study of shared clonotypes between healthy human individuals. Clones were read by immunoSEQ multiplex PCR, and TCRdb kept only the in-frame ones, dropping some. The sample includes approximately 2.5 million clones, 80% to 95% of them seen just once. Sequenced: naive CD4+ T cells from PBMCs. Sample subset: CD45RA+ positively selected. These receptors originate from a man aged 18 to 30 in good health. Some clones in this sample may be carry-over from other donors' samples.

J is TRBJ2-1 and V is TRBV7-3; perhaps TRBD2 as D (6 bases). The CDR3 extends over 14 amino acids. Germline V lookup: CDR1 SGHTA, CDR2 FQGTGA. Between the trimmed V and J ends, which lost 5 bases and 1 base, there was a span of 9 bases. The CDR3 sequence: CASSAAGSYNEQFF. The DNA for the CDR3 is TGTGCCAGCAGCGCCGCGGGATCCTACAATGAGCAGTTCTTC.

This clone occurred once. This chain connects TRBV7-9 to TRBJ2-3; 11 bases agree with TRBD1. The trim removed 5 bases at V and 3 bases at J, leaving 4 bases unmatched. Germline CDR1 SEHNR, CDR2 FQNEAQ (reference sequence). The CDR3 is 15 residues long. The CDR3 region has the DNA TGTGCCAGCAGCGTAGGGACAGGGGGGACAGATACGCAGTATTTT. This sequence encodes CASSVGTGGTDTQYF.

The count of this clone is one. The rearrangement joins TRBV28 to TRBJ2-7; D perhaps matches TRBD1 (5 bases). CDR3 size: 13 residues. From germline, CDR1 is MDHEN and CDR2 SYDVKM. The V end lost 5 bases, the J end lost 6 bases, and 14 bases lay between the germline ends. The CDR3 bases are TGTGCCAGCAGTGGCAGGGTTCTAGGCGAGCAGTACTTC. Translation gives CASSGRVLGEQYF.

The chain is built from TRBV6-5 and TRBJ2-7, with a possible D match to TRBD1 (5 bases). V shed 6 bases and J shed 3 bases, with 18 bases lying between them. The CDR3 totals 15 residues. Germline V gene sequence: CDR1 MNHEY, CDR2 SVGAGI. This CDR3 reads CASSFQGSSVYEQYF. In DNA, the CDR3 is TGTGCCAGCAGCTTCCAGGGATCATCGGTCTACGAGCAGTACTTC.

The genes are TRBV5-1 and TRBJ1-3, with TRBD1 matching over 7 bases. With V trimmed by 4 bases and J by 1 base, 8 bases remained unmatched. This CDR3 is 16 amino acids long. Germline assignment: CDR1 SGHRS and CDR2 YFSETQ. CDR3 amino acids: CASSLDRVVSGNTIYF. CDR3 sequence (DNA): TGCGCCAGCAGCCTAGACAGGGTAGTGTCTGGAAACACCATATATTTT.

This sequence joins TRBV4-2 and TRBJ1-2; no clear D. CDR1 LGHNA and CDR2 YNFKEQ come from the germline V gene. V lost 0 bases, J lost 0 bases, and 8 bases lay in between. The CDR3 sequence is 15 residues long. CDR3 residues: CASSQEGSSNYGYTF. The DNA for the CDR3 is TGTGCCAGCAGCCAAGAAGGGTCCTCTAACTATGGCTACACCTTC.

Comment on this clone: Distinct nucleotide sequences in the sample also encode this CDR3. The chain joins TRBV5-1 to TRBJ2-1; TRBD2 might be the D (6 bases). This CDR3 is built from 15 residues. V lost 1 base and J 0 bases, leaving 8 bases between the germline ends. Germline lookup yields CDR1 SGHRS and CDR2 YFSETQ. CDR3 sequence (DNA): TGCGCCAGCAGCTTGCGGGGGAGCTCCTACAATGAGCAGTTCTTC. It is translated as CASSLRGSSYNEQFF.

In the case of this clone: At the DNA level, this CDR3 is encoded by other sequences in the same sample as well. The J gene is TRBJ2-5, the V gene TRBV28; no reliable D call. The CDR3 consists of 14 residues. From germline, CDR1 is MDHEN and CDR2 SYDVKM. V dropped 1 base and J dropped 1 base, with 7 bases sitting between them. CDR3 protein: CASSLSRAQETQYF. As DNA, the CDR3 is TGTGCCAGCAGTTTATCCCGGGCCCAAGAGACCCAGTACTTC.

This chain connects TRBV14 to TRBJ2-1; 8 bases line up with TRBD2. Losses at the gene ends were 4 bases for V and 7 bases for J; bases not matched to a gene: 9. Looked up from germline, CDR1 is SGHDN and CDR2 is FVKESK. This CDR3 comprises 15 residues. The CDR3 reads CASSPRSGGLNEQFF. The CDR3 bases are TGTGCCAGCAGCCCCCGTTCGGGGGGGCTGAATGAGCAGTTCTTC.

Details on this clone: Other DNA sequences within the sample encode an identical CDR3. The chain uses TRBV30 and TRBJ2-5; possible D gene TRBD2, 6 bases. The CDR3 covers 13 residues. Trimming cost V 2 bases and J 1 base, with 8 bases left between them. Germline V gene lookup returns CDR1 GTSNPN and CDR2 SVGIG (reference sequence). The CDR3 protein is CAWSWGLQETQYF. The CDR3 region has the DNA TGTGCCTGGAGTTGGGGACTCCAAGAGACCCAGTACTTC.

This chain uses TRBV6-5 with TRBJ2-7, with 7 bases lining up with TRBD2. Looked up from germline, CDR1 is MNHEY and CDR2 is SVGAGI. Unmatched junction bases numbered 5, after V lost 6 bases and J lost 6 bases. The CDR3 loop spans 12 amino acids. In nucleotides, the CDR3 is TGTGCCAGCAGGGCGACTAGCACCGAGCAGTACTTC. Translating it yields CASRATSTEQYF.

The V call is TRBV7-9, the J call TRBJ2-1; TRBD2 matches 10 bases. This CDR3 is built from 14 residues. The trim removed 4 bases at V and 7 bases at J, leaving 4 bases unmatched. The germline CDR1 and CDR2 sequences are SEHNR and FQNEAQ (reference sequence). The CDR3 DNA reads as TGTGCCAGCAGCTCTAGCGGGAGTTCTAATGAGCAGTTCTTC. This encodes CASSSSGSSNEQFF.

About this clone itself: The same CDR3 also results from other DNA sequences found in this sample. The rearrangement uses TRBV28 and TRBJ1-2; D not resolved. The V end was cut by 5 bases, the J end by 8 bases, with 6 bases between. The CDR3 length is 10 residues. Germline-derived CDR1 and CDR2 are MDHEN and SYDVKM. This chain's CDR3 is CASSRGGYTF. Here the CDR3 DNA reads TGTGCCAGCAGTCGGGGAGGCTACACCTTC.

The rearrangement uses TRBV5-6 and TRBJ2-1, with D perhaps being TRBD1 or TRBD2 (5 bases each). V was clipped by 3 bases and J by 5 bases, with 15 bases between them. The CDR3 spans 15 residues. Germline CDR1 reads SGHDT; CDR2 reads YYEEEE. The CDR3 spells CASSSTGHPDNEQFF. The CDR3 nucleotides read TGTGCCAGCAGCTCAACGGGGCACCCGGACAATGAGCAGTTCTTC.

The V gene is TRBV28, the J gene TRBJ2-2; TRBD2 agrees at 8 bases. This CDR3 is 15 amino acids long. Germline loops: CDR1 MDHEN, CDR2 SYDVKM. Trimming cost V 3 bases and J 5 bases; bases outside gene matches: 5. CDR3 in DNA: TGTGCCAGCAGTTTTACGTCTAGCGGGACCGGGGAGCTGTTTTTT. It translates to CASSFTSSGTGELFF.